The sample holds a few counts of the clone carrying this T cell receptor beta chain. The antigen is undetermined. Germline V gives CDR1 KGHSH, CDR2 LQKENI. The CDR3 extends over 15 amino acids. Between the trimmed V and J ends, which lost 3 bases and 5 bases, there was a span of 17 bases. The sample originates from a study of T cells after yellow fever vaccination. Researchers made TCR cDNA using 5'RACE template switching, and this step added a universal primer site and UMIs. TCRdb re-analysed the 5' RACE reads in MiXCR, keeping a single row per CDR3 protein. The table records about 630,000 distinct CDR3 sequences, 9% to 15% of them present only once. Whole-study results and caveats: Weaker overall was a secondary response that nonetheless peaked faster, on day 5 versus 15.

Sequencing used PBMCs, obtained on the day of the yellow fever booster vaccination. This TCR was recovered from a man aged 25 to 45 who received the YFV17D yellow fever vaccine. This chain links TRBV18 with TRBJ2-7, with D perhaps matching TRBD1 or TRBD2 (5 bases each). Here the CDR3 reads CASSPQQGPGDEQYF. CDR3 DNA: TGTGCCAGCTCACCTCAGCAGGGCCCCGGGGACGAGCAGTACTTC.